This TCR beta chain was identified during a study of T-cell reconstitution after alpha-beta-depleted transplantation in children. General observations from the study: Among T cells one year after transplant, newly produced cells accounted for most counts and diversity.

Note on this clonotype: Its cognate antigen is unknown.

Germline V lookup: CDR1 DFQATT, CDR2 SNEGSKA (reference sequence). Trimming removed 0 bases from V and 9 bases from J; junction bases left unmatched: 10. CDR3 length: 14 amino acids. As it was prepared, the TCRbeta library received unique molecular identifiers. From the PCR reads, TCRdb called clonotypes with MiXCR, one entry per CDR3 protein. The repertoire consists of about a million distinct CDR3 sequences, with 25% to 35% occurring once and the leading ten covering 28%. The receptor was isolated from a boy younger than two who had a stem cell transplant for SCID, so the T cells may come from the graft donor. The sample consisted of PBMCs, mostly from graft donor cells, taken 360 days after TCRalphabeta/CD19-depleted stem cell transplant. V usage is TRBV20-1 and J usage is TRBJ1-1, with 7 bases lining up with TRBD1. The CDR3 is CSARDLGGQLKAFF. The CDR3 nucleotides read TGCAGTGCTAGAGATCTCGGGGGACAGTTAAAAGCTTTCTTT.